Listed here is a single T cell receptor beta chain. Trimming left V 1 base short and J 0 bases short, with 11 bases between. This CDR3 is built from 16 residues. Per the germline V gene, CDR1 is SGHVS and CDR2 is FQNEAQ. This record belongs to a study of blood T cell repertoires in COVID-19. Study in general: Samples came from the United States, Italy and Spain, spanning acute and convalescent COVID-19. T cells, B-cell-depleted T cells, or PBMCs provided the cDNA or gDNA that served as material.

Produced via immunoSEQ multiplex PCR; TCRdb's table is partial and in-frame only. Here the sample spans over 150,000 clones, around 90% being singletons. This receptor was obtained from a man aged 50 to 59 who had recovered from COVID-19. Sequenced sample: peripheral blood. The V call is TRBV7-8, the J call TRBJ2-3; possibly TRBD2 for D (6 bases). The CDR3 DNA sequence: TGTGCCAGCAGCTTAGACGGGGGTCCAAGCACAGATACGCAGTATTTT. Encoded protein: CASSLDGGPSTDTQYF. Combining the CDR3 with reference TRBV7-8 and TRBJ2-3 gives the whole variable domain GAGVSQSPRYKVAKRGQDVALRCDPISGHVSLFWYQQALGQGPEFLTYFQNEAQLDKSGLPSDRFFAERPEGSVSTLKIQRTQQEDSAVYLCASSLDGGPSTDTQYFGPGTRLTVL.